This T cell receptor beta chain came from a study of T cell responses to AZD1222 COVID-19 vaccine. Notes on the study in general: Researchers report vaccine-associated CD4 TCRs spanning spike, with dominance at 160-218 and 743-854. After the peak T cell response, and only then, were repertoires sampled. Unmutated regions of variants are reportedly targeted by nearly half of spike-specific TCRs. Donors were chiefly white British, with a greater number of females, and clonal diversity was perhaps underestimated.

CDR1 is KGHSH, CDR2 LQKENI, per germline. V was trimmed by 5 bases and J by 2 bases, leaving 10 bases between them. The CDR3 totals 13 residues. Libraries were prepared by immunoSEQ multiplex PCR; TCRdb keeps only in-frame clonotypes and omits some of them. The sample lists approximately 30,000 clones, 75% to 90% occurring once. With respect to this clone: What it binds is unknown.

This receptor was taken from an adult in good health. This material consisted of peripheral blood, taken on day 0 of AZD1222 vaccination. The chain is built from TRBV18 and TRBJ2-7; the D is unclear. The CDR3 region has the DNA TGTGCCAGCTCAGTGACGGCGGCCTACGAGCAGTACTTC. Its translation is CASSVTAAYEQYF.